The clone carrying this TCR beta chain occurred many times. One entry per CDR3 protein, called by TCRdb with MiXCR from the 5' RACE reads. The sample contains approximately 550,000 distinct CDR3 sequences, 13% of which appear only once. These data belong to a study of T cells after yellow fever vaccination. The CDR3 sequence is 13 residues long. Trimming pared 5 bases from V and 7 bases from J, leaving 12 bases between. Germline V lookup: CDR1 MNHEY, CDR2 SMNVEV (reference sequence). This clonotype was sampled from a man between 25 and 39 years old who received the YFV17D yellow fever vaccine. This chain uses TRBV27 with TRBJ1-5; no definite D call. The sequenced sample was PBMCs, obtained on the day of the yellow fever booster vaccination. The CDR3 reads CASSQRVGQPQHF. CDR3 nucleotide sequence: TGTGCCAGCAGTCAGAGGGTAGGCCAGCCCCAGCATTTT.